The rows below give T cell receptor beta chains drawn from one sample of a study of T cells after yellow fever vaccination. Each CDR3 protein gets one entry after TCRdb re-called the 5' RACE reads with MiXCR. The sample lists a few hundred thousand distinct CDR3 sequences; about 19% were seen once. The sequencing used PBMCs, collected before the yellow fever booster vaccination. Receptors originate from a young man who received the YFV17D yellow fever vaccine. Each CDR3 is given with its conserved first and last residue. A D gene is named only where the DNA matches it firmly. Clone size is stated in some rows and not others, as once, few, many or a class when expanded.

cdr3_nt: TGTGCCAGCAGTTTAGGGGGACACGGGAATCAGCCCCAGCATTTT; cdr3_aa: CASSLGGHGNQPQHF; v_call: TRBV12-3/TRBV12-4; clone_size: .; j_call: TRBJ1-5; d_call: .
cdr3_nt: TGTGCCAGCAGTCGGACAGAATATAATTCACCCCTCCACTTT; cdr3_aa: CASSRTEYNSPLHF; v_call: TRBV12-3/TRBV12-4; clone_size: .; j_call: TRBJ1-6; d_call: .
cdr3_nt: TGTGCCAGCAGCCCGATTGGTAGGCCGAGCTCCTACAATGAGCAGTTCTTC; cdr3_aa: CASSPIGRPSSYNEQFF; v_call: TRBV5-6; clone_size: few; j_call: TRBJ2-1; d_call: .
cdr3_nt: TGTGCCAGCAGCTTGAAGGCGGGGGGGCTGTTGGGAGATACGCAGTATTTT; cdr3_aa: CASSLKAGGLLGDTQYF; v_call: TRBV5-4; clone_size: few; j_call: TRBJ2-3; d_call: TRBD2
cdr3_nt: TGTGCCAGCTCACCAGGACGGGATGAGCAGTTCTTC; cdr3_aa: CASSPGRDEQFF; v_call: TRBV18; clone_size: .; j_call: TRBJ2-1; d_call: .
cdr3_nt: TGTGCCAGCATCTTAGTTCGACTAGCGGCGACAGATACGCAGTATTTT; cdr3_aa: CASILVRLAATDTQYF; v_call: TRBV7-8; clone_size: .; j_call: TRBJ2-3; d_call: TRBD2
cdr3_nt: TGCGCCAGCAGCCAAAGGGACTCCGGACAGGATGGCTACACCTTC; cdr3_aa: CASSQRDSGQDGYTF; v_call: TRBV4-1; clone_size: few; j_call: TRBJ1-2; d_call: TRBD1
cdr3_nt: TGTGCCAGCAGCCGGGGGACTAGCGGGGGGCTATACAATGAGCAGTTCTTC; cdr3_aa: CASSRGTSGGLYNEQFF; v_call: TRBV9; clone_size: .; j_call: TRBJ2-1; d_call: TRBD2
cdr3_nt: TGTGCCAGCAGCTACTTCCTCCGGGCCGACGAGCAGTACTTC; cdr3_aa: CASSYFLRADEQYF; v_call: TRBV11-2; clone_size: few; j_call: TRBJ2-7; d_call: .
cdr3_nt: TGTGCCAGCAAGAGGCCCTATAATTCACCCCTCCACTTT; cdr3_aa: CASKRPYNSPLHF; v_call: TRBV21-1; clone_size: few; j_call: TRBJ1-6; d_call: .
cdr3_nt: TGTGCCAGCAGTACGGCCGCGAGAGGAGATACGCAGTATTTT; cdr3_aa: CASSTAARGDTQYF; v_call: TRBV27; clone_size: few; j_call: TRBJ2-3; d_call: .
cdr3_nt: TGCAGCGTTCCCTCAGGAACCAAAAACATTCAGTACTTC; cdr3_aa: CSVPSGTKNIQYF; v_call: TRBV29-1; clone_size: few; j_call: TRBJ2-4; d_call: .
cdr3_nt: TGTGCCAGCAGTGAAGCACCCATGACAGGGTCCCTATACTACGAGCAGTACTTC; cdr3_aa: CASSEAPMTGSLYYEQYF; v_call: TRBV6-1; clone_size: few; j_call: TRBJ2-7; d_call: TRBD1
cdr3_nt: TGTGCCAGCAGCCCGCCGGGACAGGGGACCATTCAGTACTTC; cdr3_aa: CASSPPGQGTIQYF; v_call: TRBV3-1; clone_size: few; j_call: TRBJ2-4; d_call: TRBD1
cdr3_nt: TGTGCCAGCACCCGAACGACTAGCGGGGGGAGCACAGATACGCAGTATTTT; cdr3_aa: CASTRTTSGGSTDTQYF; v_call: TRBV9; clone_size: many; j_call: TRBJ2-3; d_call: TRBD2
cdr3_nt: TGTGCCAGCAGCGCCGCGGGAGGGAGTAACTATGGCTACACCTTC; cdr3_aa: CASSAAGGSNYGYTF; v_call: TRBV7-9; clone_size: few; j_call: TRBJ1-2; d_call: .
cdr3_nt: TGCGCCAGCAGCCCGACGACAGGGGTAGGAAACACCATATATTTT; cdr3_aa: CASSPTTGVGNTIYF; v_call: TRBV5-1; clone_size: few; j_call: TRBJ1-3; d_call: TRBD1
cdr3_nt: TGTGCCACCAGATTCCCGGGACACCAAGAGACCCAGTACTTC; cdr3_aa: CATRFPGHQETQYF; v_call: TRBV24-1; clone_size: few; j_call: TRBJ2-5; d_call: .
cdr3_nt: TGCGCCAGCAGCCAGATACGGGGTGAGCAGTTCTTC; cdr3_aa: CASSQIRGEQFF; v_call: TRBV4-1; clone_size: .; j_call: TRBJ2-1; d_call: .
cdr3_nt: TGCAGTGCTAGAGGCGAGGAGCGGGGGAAAAACATTCAGTACTTC; cdr3_aa: CSARGEERGKNIQYF; v_call: TRBV20-1; clone_size: many; j_call: TRBJ2-4; d_call: TRBD2
cdr3_nt: TGTGCCACCCAGAGGGGGGGTTCCGCAGATACGCAGTATTTT; cdr3_aa: CATQRGGSADTQYF; v_call: TRBV6-2/TRBV6-3; clone_size: .; j_call: TRBJ2-3; d_call: .
cdr3_nt: TGTGCCAGCAGCCTAAACCCGGGATGGGCAGAGACCCAGTACTTC; cdr3_aa: CASSLNPGWAETQYF; v_call: TRBV7-3; clone_size: .; j_call: TRBJ2-5; d_call: .
cdr3_nt: TGTGCCAGCAGTCTAAGCAGGAACGAGCAGTACTTC; cdr3_aa: CASSLSRNEQYF; v_call: TRBV5-4; clone_size: .; j_call: TRBJ2-7; d_call: .
cdr3_nt: TGCGCCAGCAGCAACCTCGGGGCGGTCCAAGAGACCCAGTACTTC; cdr3_aa: CASSNLGAVQETQYF; v_call: TRBV5-1; clone_size: .; j_call: TRBJ2-5; d_call: .
cdr3_nt: TGTGCCAGCAGTGACGGGACAGGGGAAAAACTGTTTTTT; cdr3_aa: CASSDGTGEKLFF; v_call: TRBV2; clone_size: many; j_call: TRBJ1-4; d_call: TRBD1
cdr3_nt: TGCGCCAGCAGCCAAGTCAAGGGCCAGAACACTGAAGCTTTCTTT; cdr3_aa: CASSQVKGQNTEAFF; v_call: TRBV4-1; clone_size: few; j_call: TRBJ1-1; d_call: .
cdr3_nt: TGTGCCAGCAGTTTATTGGGACAGGGGGAAGGTGGCTACACCTTC; cdr3_aa: CASSLLGQGEGGYTF; v_call: TRBV12-3/TRBV12-4; clone_size: .; j_call: TRBJ1-2; d_call: TRBD1
cdr3_nt: TGTGCCAGCAGCACAAGTCAGGGATCCCGTGAAGCTTTCTTT; cdr3_aa: CASSTSQGSREAFF; v_call: TRBV7-9; clone_size: .; j_call: TRBJ1-1; d_call: .
cdr3_nt: TGCGCCAGCAGCTTGGAGAAAGGAGGCTACACCTTC; cdr3_aa: CASSLEKGGYTF; v_call: TRBV5-1; clone_size: few; j_call: TRBJ1-2; d_call: .
cdr3_nt: TGCAGTGCTAGAGATCTCTTGAGGACGAGGGACTATGGCTACACCTTC; cdr3_aa: CSARDLLRTRDYGYTF; v_call: TRBV20-1; clone_size: few; j_call: TRBJ1-2; d_call: .
cdr3_nt: TGTGCCAGCAGCTCTGGGACGGCTGGCTACACCTTC; cdr3_aa: CASSSGTAGYTF; v_call: TRBV13; clone_size: .; j_call: TRBJ1-2; d_call: .
cdr3_nt: TGTGCCACCGCGACTGAAAGGTATAGCAATCAGCCCCAGCATTTT; cdr3_aa: CATATERYSNQPQHF; v_call: TRBV15; clone_size: few; j_call: TRBJ1-5; d_call: .
cdr3_nt: TGTGCCAGCAGCTTAGTTCCTAGCGGGGGGTCACCGAGAGTCCAAGAGACCCAGTACTTC; cdr3_aa: CASSLVPSGGSPRVQETQYF; v_call: TRBV7-6; clone_size: .; j_call: TRBJ2-5; d_call: TRBD2
cdr3_nt: TGTGCCAGCAGCCTAGAGGCATATAATGAAAAACTGTTTTTT; cdr3_aa: CASSLEAYNEKLFF; v_call: TRBV7-2; clone_size: few; j_call: TRBJ1-4; d_call: .
cdr3_nt: TGTGCCAGCAGTTTAGGGACCGGGACGCCGAACACTGAAGCTTTCTTT; cdr3_aa: CASSLGTGTPNTEAFF; v_call: TRBV12-3/TRBV12-4; clone_size: .; j_call: TRBJ1-1; d_call: .
cdr3_nt: TGTGCCAGCAGCTTGAATAGCGGGGAGGATACGCAGTATTTT; cdr3_aa: CASSLNSGEDTQYF; v_call: TRBV7-2; clone_size: few; j_call: TRBJ2-3; d_call: TRBD2
cdr3_nt: TGTGCCAGCAGTTACTATCAATCGGGACAAAACATTCAGTACTTC; cdr3_aa: CASSYYQSGQNIQYF; v_call: TRBV6-5; clone_size: .; j_call: TRBJ2-4; d_call: .
cdr3_nt: TGTGCCAGCAGTTTAGGGGGTAGGCGGGAGACCCAGTACTTC; cdr3_aa: CASSLGGRRETQYF; v_call: TRBV12-3/TRBV12-4; clone_size: many; j_call: TRBJ2-5; d_call: .
cdr3_nt: TGCAGTGCTAGAGAGGGCAGTTACACCGGGGAGCTGTTTTTT; cdr3_aa: CSAREGSYTGELFF; v_call: TRBV20-1; clone_size: few; j_call: TRBJ2-2; d_call: .
cdr3_nt: TGCGCCAGCAGCCAAACCCCTTTTGGAGGGGGCTCCTACGAGCAGTACTTC; cdr3_aa: CASSQTPFGGGSYEQYF; v_call: TRBV4-1; clone_size: .; j_call: TRBJ2-7; d_call: .
cdr3_nt: TGCGCCAGCAGCACCGTAGCCGGGACGGTCCAAAGAAACATTCAGTACTTC; cdr3_aa: CASSTVAGTVQRNIQYF; v_call: TRBV5-1; clone_size: .; j_call: TRBJ2-4; d_call: .
cdr3_nt: TGTGCCAGCAGCTGGCAGGGGGTGGCAGGGGCCACTGAAGCTTTCTTT; cdr3_aa: CASSWQGVAGATEAFF; v_call: TRBV7-2; clone_size: .; j_call: TRBJ1-1; d_call: TRBD1
cdr3_nt: TGCAGTGCTAGAGGGCGACAGGGCTACAATGAGCAGTTCTTC; cdr3_aa: CSARGRQGYNEQFF; v_call: TRBV20-1; clone_size: few; j_call: TRBJ2-1; d_call: TRBD1
cdr3_nt: TGCAGTGCTTGCCCAAGGGGGGGCCAATACAATGAGCAGTTCTTC; cdr3_aa: CSACPRGGQYNEQFF; v_call: TRBV20-1; clone_size: few; j_call: TRBJ2-1; d_call: .
cdr3_nt: TGCGCCAGCAGCTTCAGGGGGCGACCGAACACTGAAGCTTTCTTT; cdr3_aa: CASSFRGRPNTEAFF; v_call: TRBV5-1; clone_size: .; j_call: TRBJ1-1; d_call: TRBD1
cdr3_nt: TGTGCCAGCAGTATGGCTGGGCGGCACGAGCAGTACTTC; cdr3_aa: CASSMAGRHEQYF; v_call: TRBV6-2/TRBV6-3; clone_size: .; j_call: TRBJ2-7; d_call: .